These 3 T cell receptor beta chains were sequenced from one sample in a study of blood T cell repertoires in COVID-19. Sequencing was performed with immunoSEQ multiplex PCR; in TCRdb, only in-frame clones are kept and a portion is missing. The data contain roughly 250,000 clones, around 85% of them singletons. Sequencing was done on a sample of PBMCs or T cells enriched from blood (not recorded which). These TCRs come from a woman aged 30 to 39 who had recovered from COVID-19.

The CDR3 DNA reads TGTGCCAGCAGCTTAGTGACGGGGGTTACAGGGGACGCGGGAGCTTTCTTT. Its translation: CASSLVTGVTGDAGAFF. V and J are TRBV7-9 and TRBJ1-1; TRBD1 aligns across 7 bases. Germline V gene data show CDR1 as SEHNR and CDR2 as FQNEAQ (reference sequence). The CDR3 covers 17 residues. Germline trimming cut 1 base from V and 10 bases from J; bases unmatched to any gene: 18. The full variable domain, rest sourced from reference TRBV7-9 and TRBJ1-1, is DTGVSQNPRHKITKRGQNVTFRCDPISEHNRLYWYRQTLGQGPEFLTYFQNEAQLEKSRLLSDRFSAERPKGSFSTLEIQRTEQGDSAMYLCASSLVTGVTGDAGAFFGQGTRLTVV.

DNA for the CDR3: TGTGCCAGCAGCCCACCGCGGGTAGCCCCCAATGAGCAGTTCTTC. Its translation: CASSPPRVAPNEQFF. This chain uses TRBV7-8 with TRBJ2-1, with a weak D call TRBD2 (5 bases). Per the germline V gene, CDR1 is SGHVS and CDR2 is FQNEAQ. The CDR3 spans 15 residues. Trimming shortened V by 5 bases and J by 6 bases, and 17 bases separated the two germline ends.

This sequence joins TRBV27 and TRBJ2-7, with 8 bases that match TRBD1. Germline values: CDR1 MNHEY, CDR2 SMNVEV (reference sequence). The CDR3 loop spans 15 amino acids. The trim removed 3 bases at V and 0 bases at J, leaving 4 bases unmatched. CDR3 residues: CASSLGTGRSYEQYF. Here the CDR3 DNA reads TGTGCCAGCAGTTTGGGGACAGGTCGCTCCTACGAGCAGTACTTC.